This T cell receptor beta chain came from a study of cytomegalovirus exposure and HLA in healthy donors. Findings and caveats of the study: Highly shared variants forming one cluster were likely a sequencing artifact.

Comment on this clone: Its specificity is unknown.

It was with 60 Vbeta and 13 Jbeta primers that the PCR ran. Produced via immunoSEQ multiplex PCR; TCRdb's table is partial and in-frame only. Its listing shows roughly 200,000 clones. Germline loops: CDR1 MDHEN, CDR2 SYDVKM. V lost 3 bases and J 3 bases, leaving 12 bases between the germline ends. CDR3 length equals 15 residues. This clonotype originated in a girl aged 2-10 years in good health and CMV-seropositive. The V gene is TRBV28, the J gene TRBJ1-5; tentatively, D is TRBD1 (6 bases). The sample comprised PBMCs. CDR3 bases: TGTGCCAGCAGTTTTTCCAGGGGTTACAATCAGCCCCAGCATTTT. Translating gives CASSFSRGYNQPQHF.